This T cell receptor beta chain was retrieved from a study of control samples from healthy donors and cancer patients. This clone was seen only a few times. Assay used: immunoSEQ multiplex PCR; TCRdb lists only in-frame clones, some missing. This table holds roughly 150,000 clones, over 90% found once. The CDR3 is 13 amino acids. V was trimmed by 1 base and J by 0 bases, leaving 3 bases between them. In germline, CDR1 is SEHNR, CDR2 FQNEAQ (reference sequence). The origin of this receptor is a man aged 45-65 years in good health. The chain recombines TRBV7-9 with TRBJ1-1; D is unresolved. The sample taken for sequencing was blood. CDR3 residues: CASSLDVNTEAFF. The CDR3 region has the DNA TGTGCCAGCAGCTTAGATGTGAACACTGAAGCTTTCTTT.